This T cell receptor (beta chain) was retrieved from a study of shared clonotypes between healthy human individuals. On this clone itself: The antigen is undetermined.

Recent vaccinations or acute infections were absent in the healthy HIV-negative adult donors. Whole-study findings and limits: In this cohort, only blood was sampled, and tissue repertoires likely differ.

Genomic DNA belonging to each subset was distributed in equal measure over several immunoSEQ plates. Here immunoSEQ multiplex PCR was the method, and the copy in TCRdb shows in-frame clones only, minus some. The sample has 550,000 to 800,000 clones; roughly 91% are singletons. Sequenced sample: memory CD8+ T cells from PBMCs. Specified subset: CD45RO+ cells pooled with CCR7-negative TemRA cells. The clonotype originates from a man aged 18 to 30 in good health. Some clones in this sample may be carry-over from other donors' samples.

The CDR3, as DNA: TGTGCCAGCAGCTTAGCTCTGGCGGATGGCTACACCTTC. It codes for CASSLALADGYTF. V is TRBV7-9 and J is TRBJ1-2; D is ambiguous. CDR3 length: 13 amino acids. The V and J ends lost 0 bases and 6 bases respectively, with 8 bases between them. Per the germline V gene, CDR1 is SEHNR and CDR2 is FQNEAQ (reference sequence).